This T cell receptor beta chain originates from a study of chemoradiotherapy in HPV16-positive cancers. The assay was immunoSEQ multiplex PCR, and TCRdb's table has in-frame clones only and misses some. Seen here are 19,000 or so clones, 85% to 95% observed once, and the top ten hold around 14%. Study-wide results and limits: Candidate HPV-specific clones and E7-related TCR motifs grew in tumor during treatment.

This clone was detected once. Its antigen is undetermined. This clonotype was obtained from a human donor with HPV-associated anogenital cancer. The sequencing here drew on blood, taken from a patient who underwent chemoradiotherapy.

The CDR3 DNA is TGCGCCAGCAGCTTGGGGGGGAAACAGCAAGAGACCCAGTACTTC. Translation gives CASSLGGKQQETQYF. This chain joins TRBV5-1 and TRBJ2-5; possibly TRBD1 or TRBD2 for D (5 bases each). CDR3 size: 15 residues. The germline CDR1 and CDR2 sequences are SGHRS and YFSETQ. Deletions cut 0 bases from V and 2 bases from J, with 11 bases between.